This T cell receptor beta chain was obtained from a study of identical twins. Broader study findings: Models came in too low on out-of-frame TCR alpha sharing in monozygotic twins. Memory repertoires lacked the insertion deficit that abundant cord blood beta clonotypes showed. Twins shared out-of-frame alpha sequences with excess low generation probability.

Template switching, a step in the protocol, added a universal primer site, and cDNA carried unique molecular identifiers. TCRdb reanalysed the 5' RACE reads using MiXCR and keeps one entry per CDR3 protein. This repertoire shows a few hundred thousand distinct CDR3 sequences, nearly 9.5% found once; its top ten account for 5.5% to 9%. For this clonotype: Its antigen is undetermined.

Germline assignment: CDR1 KGHSH and CDR2 LQKENI. The CDR3 totals 16 residues. V shed 2 bases and J shed 0 bases, with 11 bases lying between them. Separately, the same data were catalogued under a study of yellow fever vaccine responses in identical twins.

Sequencing was carried out using CD8+ T cells sorted from blood. The receptor comes from a woman under 30 in good health. This chain connects TRBV18 to TRBJ2-1; D gene unclear. The CDR3 region is CASSPFRLLSYNEQFF. DNA of the CDR3: TGTGCCAGCTCACCATTTCGTCTGCTCTCCTACAATGAGCAGTTCTTC. The complete variable domain, with remaining parts taken from reference TRBV18 and TRBJ2-1, reads NAGVMQNPRHLVRRRGQEARLRCSPMKGHSHVYWYRQLPEEGLKFMVYLQKENIIDESGMPKERFSAEFPKEGPSILRIQQVVRGDSAAYFCASSPFRLLSYNEQFFGPGTRLTVL.